This T cell receptor (beta chain) is drawn from a study of tumor-infiltrating lymphocytes in localized non-small cell lung cancer. Study results and caveats: TCRbeta sequencing showed higher T cell infiltration in tumors than uninvolved lung. T-cell fraction did not differ between immunotypes IM1 and IM2. Tumor T-cell fraction was not associated with recurrence-free survival. Different pieces of the same tissue were used for each assay.

This clone has only one observation. Its specificity is not known. TCRdb's table, derived via immunoSEQ multiplex PCR, lists solely in-frame clones and lacks some. The table has 12,000 or so clones, 80% to 90% seen once; the top ten hold under 9.5%. CDR1 and CDR2 from the germline V gene are LNHDA and SQIVND (reference sequence). V was shortened by 6 bases and J by 0 bases, with 8 bases between the two germline ends. The CDR3 has 13 residues. Sequencing was carried out using lung tumor tissue. The genes are TRBV19 and TRBJ1-1; D is perhaps TRBD1 (5 bases). The sequence was collected from a human donor with non-small cell lung cancer. The chain's CDR3 is CASRTGLNTEAFF. The CDR3 DNA reads as TGTGCCAGTAGAACAGGATTGAACACTGAAGCTTTCTTT. Combining the CDR3 with reference TRBV19 and TRBJ1-1 gives the whole variable domain DGGITQSPKYLFRKEGQNVTLSCEQNLNHDAMYWYRQDPGQGLRLIYYSQIVNDFQKGDIAEGYSVSREKKESFPLTVTSAQKNPTAFYLCASRTGLNTEAFFGQGTRLTVV.